This TCR beta chain came from a study of control samples from healthy donors and cancer patients. The germline V and J ends were trimmed by 3 bases and 4 bases, with 13 bases remaining between them. This CDR3 has 14 amino acids. CDR1 and CDR2 (germline): LNHDA, SQIVND (reference sequence). TCRdb's table, derived via immunoSEQ multiplex PCR, lists solely in-frame clones and lacks some. Altogether about 17,000 clones are present, 70% to 90% being singletons, with the ten largest covering under 35%. Sequencing was done on a sample of PBMCs. The chain recombines TRBV19 with TRBJ2-7; D may be TRBD1 (5 bases). The TCR originated in a man in his fifties or sixties with head and neck cancer. The CDR3 spells CASSIGQTSYEQYF. The CDR3 DNA sequence: TGTGCCAGTAGTATTGGACAAACTTCGTACGAGCAGTACTTC.